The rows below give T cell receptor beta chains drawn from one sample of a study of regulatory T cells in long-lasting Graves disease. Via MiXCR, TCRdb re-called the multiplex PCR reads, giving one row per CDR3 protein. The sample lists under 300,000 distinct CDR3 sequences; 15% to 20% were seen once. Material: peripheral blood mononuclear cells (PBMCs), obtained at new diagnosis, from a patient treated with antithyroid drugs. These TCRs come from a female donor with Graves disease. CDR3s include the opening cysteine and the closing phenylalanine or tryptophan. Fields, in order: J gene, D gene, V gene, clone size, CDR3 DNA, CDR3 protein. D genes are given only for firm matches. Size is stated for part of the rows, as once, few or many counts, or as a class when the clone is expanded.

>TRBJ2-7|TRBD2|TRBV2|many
TGTGCCAGCAGTGGGGGGACTAGCGGGGCCTACGAGCAGTACTTC
CASSGGTSGAYEQYF
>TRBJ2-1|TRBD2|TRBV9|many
TGTGCCAGCAGCATCCGAGGGGGGACTAGCGGGAGGGGGGAGCAGTTCTTC
CASSIRGGTSGRGEQFF
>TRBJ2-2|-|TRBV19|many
TGTGCCAGTAGTCCGCGAAGGGTCACCGGGGAGCTGTTTTTT
CASSPRRVTGELFF
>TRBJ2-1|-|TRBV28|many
TGTGCCAGCACCGTCGGGGGGCGGCATGAGCAGTTCTTC
CASTVGGRHEQFF
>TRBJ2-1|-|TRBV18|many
TGTGCCAGCTCACTCAACAGGGATGAGCAGTTCTTC
CASSLNRDEQFF
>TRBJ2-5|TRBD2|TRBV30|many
TGTGCCTGGAGTGGTGGGAGCGGGGGCCAAGAGACCCAGTACTTC
CAWSGGSGGQETQYF
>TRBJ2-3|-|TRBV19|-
TGTGCCAGTAGTCCCGAGGGGGGGCGCGGGGATACGCAGTATTTT
CASSPEGGRGDTQYF
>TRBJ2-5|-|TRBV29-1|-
TGCAGTGGAGGGCTAACAGAGACCCAGTACTTC
CSGGLTETQYF
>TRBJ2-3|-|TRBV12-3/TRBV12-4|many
TGTGCCAGCAGTGGCCCCCCGGGACGCACGCAAGATACGCAGTATTTT
CASSGPPGRTQDTQYF
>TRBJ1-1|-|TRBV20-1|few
TGCAGTGCTAATCTGCAAACGAACACTGAAGCTTTCTTT
CSANLQTNTEAFF
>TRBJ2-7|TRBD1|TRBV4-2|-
TGTGCCAGCAGCCAATCGACAGGGTACGAGCAGTACTTC
CASSQSTGYEQYF
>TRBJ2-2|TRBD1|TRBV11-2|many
TGTGCCAGCAGCAAGAGCCCTGGACAGGGCTCCACCGGGGAGCTGTTTTTT
CASSKSPGQGSTGELFF
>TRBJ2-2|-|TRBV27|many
TGTGCCAGCAGTTCCCTGCTCGGGCGAACCGGGGAGCTGTTTTTT
CASSSLLGRTGELFF
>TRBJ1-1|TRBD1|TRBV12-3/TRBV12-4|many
TGTGCCAGCAGTCACTCCGGGACAGGGAGGATTGAAGCTTTCTTT
CASSHSGTGRIEAFF
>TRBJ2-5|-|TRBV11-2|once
TGTGCCAGCAGCTTAGATCTCGAGACCCAGTACTTC
CASSLDLETQYF
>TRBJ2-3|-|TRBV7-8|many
TGTGCCAGCAGCCCAGACTCATATACGCAGTATTTT
CASSPDSYTQYF
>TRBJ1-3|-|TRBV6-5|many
TGTGCCAGCAGTTCTAGACAGACTGGAAACACCATATATTTT
CASSSRQTGNTIYF
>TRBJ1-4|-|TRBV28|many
TGTGCCAGCAGTGTAACAATAGGGGTGGGAAAACTGTTTTTT
CASSVTIGVGKLFF
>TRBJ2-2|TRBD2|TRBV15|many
TGTGCCACCAGCAGAGATCCTCCAGGGAGGGACACCGGGGAGCTGTTTTTT
CATSRDPPGRDTGELFF
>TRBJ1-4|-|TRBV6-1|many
TGTGCCAGCAGTGATAGGGATAGGGTACTTTTTTTT
CASSDRDRVLFF
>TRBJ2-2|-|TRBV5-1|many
TGCGCCAGCAGCTTGGGACTAGATCCCGCCTCCACCGGGGAGCTGTTTTTT
CASSLGLDPASTGELFF
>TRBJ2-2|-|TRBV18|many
TGTGCCAGCTCACAACTGAACACCGGGGAGCTGTTTTTT
CASSQLNTGELFF